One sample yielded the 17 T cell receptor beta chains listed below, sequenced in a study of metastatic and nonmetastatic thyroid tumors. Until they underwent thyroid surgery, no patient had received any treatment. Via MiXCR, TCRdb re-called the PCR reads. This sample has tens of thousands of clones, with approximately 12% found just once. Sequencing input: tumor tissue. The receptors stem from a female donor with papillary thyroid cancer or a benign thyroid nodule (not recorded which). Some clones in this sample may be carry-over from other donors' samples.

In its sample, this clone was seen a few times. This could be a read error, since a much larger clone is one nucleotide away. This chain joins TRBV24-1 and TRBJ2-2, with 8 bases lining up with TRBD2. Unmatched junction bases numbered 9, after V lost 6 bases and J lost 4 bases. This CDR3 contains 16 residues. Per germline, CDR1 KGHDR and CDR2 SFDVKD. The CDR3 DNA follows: TGTGCCACCAGTTGTGATAGCGGGAAGTTCACCGGGGAGCTGTTTTTT. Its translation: CATSCDSGKFTGELFF.

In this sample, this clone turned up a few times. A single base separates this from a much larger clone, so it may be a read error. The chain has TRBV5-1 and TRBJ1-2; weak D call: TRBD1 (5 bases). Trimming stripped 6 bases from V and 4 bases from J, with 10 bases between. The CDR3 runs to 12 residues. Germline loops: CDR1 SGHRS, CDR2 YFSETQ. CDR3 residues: CASISGGYGYTF. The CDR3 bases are TGCGCCAGCATCTCCGGGGGCTATGGCTACACCTTC. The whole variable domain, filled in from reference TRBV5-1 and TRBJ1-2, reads KAGVTQTPRYLIKTRGQQVTLSCSPISGHRSVSWYQQTPGQGLQFLFEYFSETQRNKGNFPGRFSGRQFSNSRSEMNVSTLELGDSALYLCASISGGYGYTFGSGTRLTVV.

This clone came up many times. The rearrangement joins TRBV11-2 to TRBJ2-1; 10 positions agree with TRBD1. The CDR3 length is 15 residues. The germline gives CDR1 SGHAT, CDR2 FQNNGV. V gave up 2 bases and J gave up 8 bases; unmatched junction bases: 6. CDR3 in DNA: TGTGCCAGCAGCTTAATCGGGACAGGGGTCGATGAGCAGTTCTTC. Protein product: CASSLIGTGVDEQFF.

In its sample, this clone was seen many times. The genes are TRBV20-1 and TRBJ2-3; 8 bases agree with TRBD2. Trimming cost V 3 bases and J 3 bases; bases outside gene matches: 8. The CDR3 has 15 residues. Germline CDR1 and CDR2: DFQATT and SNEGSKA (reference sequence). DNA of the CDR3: TGCAGTGCTAGGGTAGCGGGAATCAAAACAGATACGCAGTATTTT. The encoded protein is CSARVAGIKTDTQYF.

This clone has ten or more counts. The CDR3 sequence: CASYLGSSGANVLTF. The CDR3 bases are TGTGCCAGCTACCTAGGGAGCTCTGGGGCCAACGTCCTGACTTTC. The J gene is TRBJ2-6, the V gene TRBV7-8; a possible D gene is TRBD2 (5 bases). Trimming removed 8 bases from V and 0 bases from J, with 11 bases in between. The V gene's germline CDR1 is SGHVS and CDR2 FQNEAQ. The CDR3 has 15 residues.

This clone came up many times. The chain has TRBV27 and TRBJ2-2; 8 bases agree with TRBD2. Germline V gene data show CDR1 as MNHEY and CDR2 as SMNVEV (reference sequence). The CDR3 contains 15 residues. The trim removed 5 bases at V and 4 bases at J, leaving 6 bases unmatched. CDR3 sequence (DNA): TGTGCCAGCAGTCAGGCCGGGGGGGGCACCGGGGAGCTGTTTTTT. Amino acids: CASSQAGGGTGELFF.

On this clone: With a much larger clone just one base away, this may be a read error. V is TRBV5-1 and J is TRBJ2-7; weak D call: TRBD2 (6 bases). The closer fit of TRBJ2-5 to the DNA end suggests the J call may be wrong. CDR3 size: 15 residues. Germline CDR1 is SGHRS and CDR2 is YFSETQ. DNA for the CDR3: TGCTCCAGCAGCTTGGAATCCGGGAGCAGGGAGACCCAGTACTTC. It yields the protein CSSSLESGSRETQYF.

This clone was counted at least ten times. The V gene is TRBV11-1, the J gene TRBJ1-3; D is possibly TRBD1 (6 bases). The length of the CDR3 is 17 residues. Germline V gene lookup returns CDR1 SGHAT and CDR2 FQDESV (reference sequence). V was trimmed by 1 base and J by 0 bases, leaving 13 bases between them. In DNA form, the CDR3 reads TGTGCCAGCAGCTTAGAGACAGGTGCAAACTCTGGAAACACCATATATTTT. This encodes CASSLETGANSGNTIYF.

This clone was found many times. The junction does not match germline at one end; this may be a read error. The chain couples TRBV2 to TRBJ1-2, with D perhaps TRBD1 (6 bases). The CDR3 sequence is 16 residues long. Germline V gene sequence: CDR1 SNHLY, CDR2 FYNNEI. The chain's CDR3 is CASSGTTGKNNYGYIF. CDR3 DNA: TGTGCCAGCAGTGGAACCACAGGGAAGAACAACTATGGCTACATCTTC. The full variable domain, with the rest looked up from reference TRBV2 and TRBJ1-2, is EPEVTQTPSHQVTQMGQEVILRCVPISNHLYFYWYRQILGQKVEFLVSFYNNEISEKSEIFDDQFSVERPDGSNFTLKIRSTKLEDSAMYFCASSGTTGKNNYGYIFGSGTRLTVV.

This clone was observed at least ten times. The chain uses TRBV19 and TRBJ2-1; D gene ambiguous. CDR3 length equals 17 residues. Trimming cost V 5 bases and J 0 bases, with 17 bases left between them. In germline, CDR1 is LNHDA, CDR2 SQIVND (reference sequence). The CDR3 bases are TGTGCCAGTAGTTCAGGCTTTCAGAGGAGCTCCTACAATGAGCAGTTCTTC. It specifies CASSSGFQRSSYNEQFF.

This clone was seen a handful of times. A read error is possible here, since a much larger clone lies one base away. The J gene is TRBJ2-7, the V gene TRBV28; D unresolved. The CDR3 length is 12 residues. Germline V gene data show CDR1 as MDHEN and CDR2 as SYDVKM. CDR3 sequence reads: CASKGNKYEQCF. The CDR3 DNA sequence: TGTGCCAGCAAAGGGAACAAGTACGAGCAGTGCTTC. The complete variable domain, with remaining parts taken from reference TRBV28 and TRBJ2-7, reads DVKVTQSSRYLVKRTGEKVFLECVQDMDHENMFWYRQDPGLGLRLIYFSYDVKMKEKGDIPEGYSVSREKKERFSLILESASTNQTSMYLCASKGNKYEQCFGPGTRLTVT.

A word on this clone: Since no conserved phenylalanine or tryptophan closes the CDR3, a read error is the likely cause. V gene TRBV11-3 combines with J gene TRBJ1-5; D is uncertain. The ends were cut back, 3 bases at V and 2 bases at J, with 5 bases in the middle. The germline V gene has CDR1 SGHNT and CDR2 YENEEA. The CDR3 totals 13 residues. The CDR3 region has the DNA TGTGCCAGCAGCTTTGATTGCAATCAGCCCCAGCATTCT. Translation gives CASSFDCNQPQHS.

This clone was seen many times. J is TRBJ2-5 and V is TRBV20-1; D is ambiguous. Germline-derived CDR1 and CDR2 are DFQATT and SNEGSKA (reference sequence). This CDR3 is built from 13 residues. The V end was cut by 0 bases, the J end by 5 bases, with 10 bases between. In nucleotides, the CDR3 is TGCAGTGCTAGAGATCAGTTTAAGGAGACCCAGTACTTC. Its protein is CSARDQFKETQYF.

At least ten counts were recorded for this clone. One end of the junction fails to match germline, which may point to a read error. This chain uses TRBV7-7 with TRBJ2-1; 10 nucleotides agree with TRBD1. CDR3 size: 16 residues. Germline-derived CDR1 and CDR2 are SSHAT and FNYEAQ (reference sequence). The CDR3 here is CASSSGTGEMGNEQFF. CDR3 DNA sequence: TGTGCTAGCAGCTCTGGGACAGGGGAGATGGGAAATGAGCAGTTCTTC.

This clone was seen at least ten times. The CDR3 DNA sequence: TGCAGTGCCGCGGTTCTAGACCCCACCTTCTACGAGCAGTACTTC. Translating gives CSAAVLDPTFYEQYF. The V and J genes are TRBV20-1 and TRBJ2-7, with D unclear. Germline CDR1 and CDR2: DFQATT and SNEGSKA (reference sequence). Deletions cut 6 bases from V and 3 bases from J, with 21 bases between. The CDR3 covers 15 residues.

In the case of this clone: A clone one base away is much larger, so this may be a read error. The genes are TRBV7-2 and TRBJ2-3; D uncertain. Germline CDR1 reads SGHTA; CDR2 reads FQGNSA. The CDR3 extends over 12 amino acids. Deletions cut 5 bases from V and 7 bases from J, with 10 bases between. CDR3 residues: CASSVGSYTQYF. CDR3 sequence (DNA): TGTGCCAGCAGCGTCGGTAGTTATACGCAGTATTTT.

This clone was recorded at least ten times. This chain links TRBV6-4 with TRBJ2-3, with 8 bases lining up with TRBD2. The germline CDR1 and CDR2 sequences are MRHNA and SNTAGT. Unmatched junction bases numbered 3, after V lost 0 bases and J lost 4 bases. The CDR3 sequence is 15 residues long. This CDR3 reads CASSDSSGNADTQYF. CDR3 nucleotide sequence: TGTGCCAGCAGTGACTCTAGCGGGAACGCAGATACGCAGTATTTT.